These T cell receptor beta chains were read from a single sample in a study of blood T cell repertoires in COVID-19. Clones were sequenced by immunoSEQ multiplex PCR, and TCRdb holds only the in-frame ones, with some missing. Among hundreds of thousands of clones listed, approximately 83% were seen once. The sequenced material came from PBMCs or T cells enriched from blood (not recorded which). These receptors were taken from a woman between 40 and 50 years old who had been exposed to COVID-19. Both conserved end residues are part of each CDR3. The D gene is left open where the match is weak. A row's size may be missing; if present it is once, few, many or a size class.

j_call d_call clone_size v_call cdr3_nt cdr3_aa
TRBJ1-5 NA NA TRBV27 TGTGCCAGCAGTTTAGCCGGAGGGCCCCAGCATTTT CASSLAGGPQHF
TRBJ2-5 TRBD2 NA TRBV15 TGTGCCACCAGCAGTAAGGCCGGGACTATTAAAGAGACCCAGTACTTC CATSSKAGTIKETQYF
TRBJ1-2 NA NA TRBV11-1 TGTGCCAGCAGCCGGACAGCCTACTATGGCTACACCTTC CASSRTAYYGYTF
TRBJ1-2 NA NA TRBV30 TGTGCCTGGAGTCCGACCGGGAGGGGGGCGGATGGCTACACCTTC CAWSPTGRGADGYTF
TRBJ2-5 TRBD2 NA TRBV6-1 TGTGCCAGCAGTGAGAGCGGGGGGGCGAATTTTATTGAGACCCAGTACTTC CASSESGGANFIETQYF
TRBJ2-7 TRBD1 few TRBV11-2 TGTGCCAGCAGCTTACGAGGACAGGACTACGAGCAGTACTTC CASSLRGQDYEQYF
TRBJ1-4 NA NA TRBV5-1 TGCGCCAGCAGCTTGCTGGACGCGGGTGAAAAACTGTTTTTT CASSLLDAGEKLFF
TRBJ1-6 TRBD1 NA TRBV2 TGTGCCAGCAGTGAAAAGAGGAACAGGGGGCTTTCGATATGGCGAATGCCCCTCCACTTT CASSEKRNRGLSIWRMPLHF
TRBJ1-5 NA NA TRBV7-8 TGTGCCAGCAGCCTCGGGGCGGGATTGGAAAGCAATCAGCCCCAGCATTTT CASSLGAGLESNQPQHF
TRBJ2-1 NA NA TRBV7-6 TGTGCCAGCAGCCCTGACTTTGAAGGGGGCAATGAGCAGTTCTTC CASSPDFEGGNEQFF
TRBJ1-2 NA NA TRBV3-1/TRBV3-2 TGTGCCAGCAGCCAAGATCGCAGGCCAAATGGCTACACCTTC CASSQDRRPNGYTF
TRBJ1-4 TRBD1 NA TRBV10-3 TGTGCCATCTCCGGAGGGACAGTCGGAAATGAAAAACTGTTTTTT CAISGGTVGNEKLFF
TRBJ1-1 NA NA TRBV7-2 TGTGCCAGCAGGTTAAGGGGAAAGACGACTGAAGCTTTCTTT CASRLRGKTTEAFF
TRBJ2-2 TRBD2 NA TRBV9 TGTGCCAGCAGCTCAGTGGGACTAGCGGGCACCGGGGAGCTGTTTTTT CASSSVGLAGTGELFF
TRBJ1-2 TRBD1 once TRBV25-1 TGTGCCAGCAGACGGACAGGGGAGTATGGCTACACCTTC CASRRTGEYGYTF
TRBJ1-2 NA once TRBV4-3 TGCGCCAGCAGCCAAGAGTTAAACAGGGTGCGAGACTACACCTTC CASSQELNRVRDYTF
TRBJ1-2 TRBD1 NA TRBV12-5 TGTGCTAGTGGTTTGTCTAGGGGGCTGGGCTATGGCTACACCTTC CASGLSRGLGYGYTF
TRBJ2-7 TRBD1 few TRBV24-1 TGTGCCACCAGTGAAACCGGGACAGGGCGCTCCTACGAGCAGTACTTC CATSETGTGRSYEQYF
TRBJ2-1 NA NA TRBV25-1 TGTGCCAGCAGTGTTACCTTGGGGGGGGCGGGTGAGCAGTTCTTC CASSVTLGGAGEQFF
TRBJ2-7 TRBD2 once TRBV27 TGTGCCAGCAGTCTGAACCGGGGGGGATACGAGCAGTACTTC CASSLNRGGYEQYF
TRBJ1-5 NA NA TRBV6-2/TRBV6-3 TGTGCCAGCAGCCACGGGGGAGATCAGCCCCAGCATTTT CASSHGGDQPQHF
TRBJ1-4 TRBD1 NA TRBV5-6 TGTGCCAGCAGCTCGACAGGGCGAAATGAAAAACTGTTTTTT CASSSTGRNEKLFF
TRBJ1-1 NA NA TRBV7-6 TGTGCCAGCAGCTTATCGAGGAAGACTGAAGCTTTCTTT CASSLSRKTEAFF
TRBJ2-6 NA NA TRBV5-1 TGCGCCAGCAGCCTCGGAGGGACTGGCTCTGGGGCCAACGTCCTGACTTTC CASSLGGTGSGANVLTF
TRBJ2-3 TRBD2 NA TRBV4-3 TGCGCCAGCAGCCGAGGTGCGGGGGGGTTAGATACGCAGTATTTT CASSRGAGGLDTQYF
TRBJ2-1 TRBD2 NA TRBV9 TGTGCCAGCAGCGTTTCCGGTAGCGGGGCCTTTAGCAATGAGCAGTTCTTC CASSVSGSGAFSNEQFF
TRBJ2-5 TRBD1 once TRBV5-6 TGTGCCAGCAGCTTGTACCGGGGACAGAAGGGAGAGACCCAGTACTTC CASSLYRGQKGETQYF
TRBJ2-7 NA few TRBV27 TGTGCCAGCAGTTGGGCAGGTTCGGCCTACGAGCAGTACTTC CASSWAGSAYEQYF
TRBJ1-2 TRBD1 NA TRBV2 TGTGCCAGCAGAACGGGACAGGGAACTTTGTATGGCTACACCTTC CASRTGQGTLYGYTF